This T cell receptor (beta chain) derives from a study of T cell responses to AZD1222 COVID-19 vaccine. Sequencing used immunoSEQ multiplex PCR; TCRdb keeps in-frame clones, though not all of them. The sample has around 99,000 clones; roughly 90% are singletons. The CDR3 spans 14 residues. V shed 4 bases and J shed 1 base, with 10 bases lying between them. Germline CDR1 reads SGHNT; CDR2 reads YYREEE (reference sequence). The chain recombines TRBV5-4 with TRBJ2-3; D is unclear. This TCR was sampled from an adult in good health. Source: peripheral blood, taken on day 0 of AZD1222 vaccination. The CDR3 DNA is TGTGCCAGCAGCGGCCGGGTCGGCACAGATACGCAGTATTTT. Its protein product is CASSGRVGTDTQYF.